This T cell receptor beta chain was captured in a study of radiotherapy plus CTLA-4 blockade in lung cancer. The CDR3 extends over 14 amino acids. Trimming shortened V by 6 bases and J by 0 bases, and 11 bases separated the two germline ends. Per the germline V gene, CDR1 is SGHKS and CDR2 is YYEKEE (reference sequence). Profiling relied on immunoSEQ multiplex PCR, and the TCRdb table lists in-frame clones only, not all of them. The profile shows tens of thousands of clones, around 80% of them singletons. The rearrangement joins TRBV5-5 to TRBJ2-3; D is uncertain. The clonotype originates from a human donor with non-small cell lung cancer who had a complete response to radiotherapy plus ipilimumab. Sequenced here: peripheral blood, sampled from a patient treated with radiotherapy plus ipilimumab. This chain's CDR3 is CASTLTQSTDTQYF. CDR3 DNA sequence: TGTGCCAGCACCCTGACCCAGAGCACAGATACGCAGTATTTT.